This T cell receptor (beta chain) was sequenced in a study of human T cells and chemical hapten exposure. General observations from the study: Having alopecia, donors may respond immunologically unlike healthy people.

Germline assignment: CDR1 WSHSY and CDR2 SAAADI. The J segment lost 3 bases and the V segment lost 7 bases, leaving 5 bases of the junction unmatched. This CDR3 region has 13 residues. TCRdb re-analysed the RACE reads in MiXCR, keeping a single row per CDR3 protein. Here the sample spans tens of thousands of distinct CDR3 sequences, approximately 9.9% being singletons. This clonotype was found many times. Its specificity is unknown. Time point meaning: pre-sensitization, week 0. Described treatment: therapeutic diphenylcyclopropenone sensitization with weekly scalp DPC. Sequences were derived from whole blood, sampled in connection with sensitization to the hapten diphenylcyclopropenone (DPC). The V call is TRBV10-2, the J call TRBJ2-7; TRBD1 matches at 8 bases. This clonotype originated in a woman in her forties or fifties with alopecia areata. Some clones in this sample may be carry-over from other donors' samples. The CDR3 sequence is CASTPDRVYEQYF. The CDR3 DNA follows: TGCGCCAGCACCCCGGACAGGGTCTACGAGCAGTACTTC.